The 32 T cell receptor beta chains listed next were all sequenced from one sample in a study of blood T cell repertoires in COVID-19. Produced via immunoSEQ multiplex PCR; TCRdb's table is partial and in-frame only. The sample records 200,000 to 300,000 clones, approximately 83% being singletons. Sequencing input: peripheral blood. The receptors derive from a man aged 25 to 40 who had recovered from COVID-19.

The gene calls are TRBV5-1 and TRBJ1-2; D gene uncertain. Germline-derived CDR1 and CDR2 are SGHRS and YFSETQ. The CDR3 has 13 amino acids. V lost 0 bases and J lost 5, with 8 bases in between. For the CDR3, the DNA is TGCGCCAGCAGCTTGGGGCAGGTTTATGGCTACACCTTC. It codes for CASSLGQVYGYTF. The complete variable domain, with remaining parts taken from reference TRBV5-1 and TRBJ1-2, reads KAGVTQTPRYLIKTRGQQVTLSCSPISGHRSVSWYQQTPGQGLQFLFEYFSETQRNKGNFPGRFSGRQFSNSRSEMNVSTLELGDSALYLCASSLGQVYGYTFGSGTRLTVV.

The V and J genes are TRBV6-5 and TRBJ2-7; D is possibly TRBD2 (5 bases). Trimming pared 6 bases from V and 5 bases from J, leaving 14 bases between. CDR1 and CDR2 from the germline V gene are MNHEY and SVGAGI. The CDR3 totals 13 residues. As DNA, the CDR3 is TGTGCCAGCAGAAGGATATCGCGGGACGAGCAGTACTTC. Translation: CASRRISRDEQYF.

The chain employs TRBV19 and TRBJ1-2; tentatively, D is TRBD1 (6 bases). V gave up 5 bases and J gave up 4 bases, with 14 bases separating them. Germline V CDR1 and CDR2: LNHDA, SQIVND (reference sequence). The CDR3 contains 14 residues. The DNA for the CDR3 is TGTGCCAGTAGTCCCACCGGGACAAGCTATGGCTACACCTTC. It encodes CASSPTGTSYGYTF. Combining the CDR3 with reference TRBV19 and TRBJ1-2 gives the whole variable domain DGGITQSPKYLFRKEGQNVTLSCEQNLNHDAMYWYRQDPGQGLRLIYYSQIVNDFQKGDIAEGYSVSREKKESFPLTVTSAQKNPTAFYLCASSPTGTSYGYTFGSGTRLTVV.

V gene TRBV28 combines with J gene TRBJ2-1; D is perhaps TRBD2 (7 bases). CDR3 length: 13 residues. Germline CDR1 reads MDHEN; CDR2 reads SYDVKM. V lost 10 bases to trimming and J lost 8 bases, with 18 bases between them. CDR3 protein: CATRGGGRDEQFF. CDR3 nucleotides: TGTGCCACCCGAGGGGGGGGGCGGGATGAGCAGTTCTTC.

This clone appeared once. The rearrangement joins TRBV18 to TRBJ2-7, with 13 bases matching TRBD2. The CDR3 contains 15 residues. CDR1 KGHSH and CDR2 LQKENI come from the germline V gene. With V trimmed by 4 bases and J by 4 bases, 4 bases remained unmatched. The CDR3 coding sequence is TGTGCCAGCTCACAGGGACTAGCGGGGACATACGAGCAGTACGTC. It encodes CASSQGLAGTYEQYV.

This clone was counted once. V and J are TRBV5-4 and TRBJ2-7, with D hard to call. V was pared by 1 base and J by 0 bases, with 11 bases between. Germline loops: CDR1 SGHNT, CDR2 YYREEE (reference sequence). CDR3 length: 15 residues. The CDR3 here is CASSLTPWSSYEQYF. CDR3 nucleotide sequence: TGTGCCAGCAGCTTGACCCCTTGGAGCTCCTACGAGCAGTACTTC. The full variable domain, completed using reference TRBV5-4 and TRBJ2-7, is ETGVTQSPTHLIKTRGQQVTLRCSSQSGHNTVSWYQQALGQGPQFIFQYYREEENGRGNFPPRFSGLQFPNYSSELNVNALELDDSALYLCASSLTPWSSYEQYFGPGTRLTVT.

This chain connects TRBV10-1 to TRBJ2-5; 8 nucleotides align to TRBD2. The germline CDR1 and CDR2 sequences are WNHNN and SYGVQD (reference sequence). The CDR3 contains 13 residues. V was pared by 7 bases and J by 5 bases, with 6 bases of the junction left unmatched. CDR3 in DNA: TGCGCCAGCATTTTAGCGGGAAGGGAGACCCAGTACTTC. Translation: CASILAGRETQYF.

V is TRBV6-6 and J is TRBJ1-1; 10 nucleotides agree with TRBD1. Looked up from germline, CDR1 is MNHNY and CDR2 is SVGAGI (reference sequence). The CDR3 runs 16 residues. Trimming at V came to 7 bases and at J to 3 bases, leaving 11 bases not matched to a gene. The CDR3 region is CASTSIPGTGDTEAFF. Written as DNA, the CDR3 is TGTGCCAGCACCTCGATCCCCGGGACAGGGGACACTGAAGCTTTCTTT.

The V call is TRBV15, the J call TRBJ1-2, with D maybe TRBD1 (5 bases). The V and J ends lost 5 bases and 4 bases respectively, with 14 bases between them. Germline V lookup: CDR1 LNHNV, CDR2 YYDKDF (reference sequence). CDR3 length: 14 residues. CDR3 sequence reads: CATSRPGGGYGYTF. In nucleotides, the CDR3 is TGTGCCACCAGCCGCCCGGGCGGGGGCTATGGCTACACCTTC.

The chain combines TRBV6-5 with TRBJ1-2; D perhaps matches TRBD1 (6 bases). The CDR3 sequence is 13 residues long. The ends were cut back, 4 bases at V and 3 bases at J, with 9 bases in the middle. Germline V gene sequence: CDR1 MNHEY, CDR2 SVGAGI. CDR3 nucleotides: TGTGCCAGCAGTTCGACAGGCTACTATGGCTACACCTTC. The encoded protein is CASSSTGYYGYTF.

The chain carries TRBV7-7 and TRBJ1-6; TRBD1 matches 9 bases. Trimming took 4 bases from V and 9 from J; bases not matched to a gene: 19. The CDR3 has 19 residues. CDR1 and CDR2 from the germline V gene are SSHAT and FNYEAQ (reference sequence). The CDR3 is CASSCTGGPPGQGRSPLHF. The CDR3 DNA follows: TGTGCCAGCAGCTGCACGGGGGGCCCACCGGGACAGGGACGTTCACCCCTCCACTTT.

This chain connects TRBV7-9 to TRBJ1-2, with a weak D call TRBD1 (6 bases). This CDR3 spans 13 amino acids. From germline, CDR1 is SEHNR and CDR2 FQNEAQ (reference sequence). V lost 7 bases, J lost 8 bases, and 17 bases lay in between. For the CDR3, the DNA is TGTGCCAGCACTGGACAGACGACAGAGGGCTACACCTTC. This gives the protein CASTGQTTEGYTF.

This clone was detected a few times. The rearrangement joins TRBV6-5 to TRBJ1-2; D may be TRBD1 (6 bases). The CDR3 has 12 residues. Trimming left V 6 bases short and J 7 bases short, with 12 bases between. CDR1 and CDR2 from the germline V gene are MNHEY and SVGAGI. Written as DNA, the CDR3 is TGTGCCAGCAGACAGGGAAGAGGTGGCTACACCTTC. Its translation: CASRQGRGGYTF.

The V call is TRBV7-6, the J call TRBJ1-1, with D maybe TRBD1 (5 bases). CDR1 and CDR2 from the germline V gene are SGHVS and FNYEAQ. V was cut by 5 bases and J by 1 base, with 8 bases left in between. There are 13 residues in the CDR3. The CDR3 DNA reads TGTGCCAGCAGCGCACAGGAGAACACTGAAGCTTTCTTT. It specifies CASSAQENTEAFF.

The rearrangement joins TRBV5-1 to TRBJ2-3; D might be TRBD2 (6 bases). CDR3 length: 13 residues. The V gene lost 4 bases and the J gene lost 8 bases, with 14 bases spanning the gap. The germline V gene has CDR1 SGHRS and CDR2 YFSETQ. The CDR3 DNA sequence: TGCGCCAGCAGCCCCGCCCAGGAGGGTACGCAGTATTTT. Translating it yields CASSPAQEGTQYF.

This clone was detected only once. The CDR3 coding sequence is TGCAGCGTTGTAGCGGATAGAGTCTATGGCTACACCTTC. It encodes CSVVADRVYGYTF. The chain couples TRBV29-1 to TRBJ1-2; unclear D gene. CDR1 is SQVTM, CDR2 ANQGSEA, per germline. The germline V and J ends were trimmed by 4 bases and 4 bases, with 13 bases remaining between them. The CDR3 runs 13 residues.

This clone was recorded once. The chain links TRBV5-8 to TRBJ2-3, with TRBD2 identical over 9 bases. V shed 4 bases, J shed 6 bases, and the junction held 6 bases outside the gene matches. Germline V gene sequence: CDR1 SGHTS, CDR2 YDEGEE. The CDR3 contains 14 residues. The CDR3 region has the DNA TGTGCCAGCAGCGGTGGCGGGGGGGTGGATACGCAGTATTTT. Its protein product is CASSGGGGVDTQYF.

This clone was picked up a small number of times. V is TRBV27 and J is TRBJ1-6; D is ambiguous. Trimming removed 5 bases at V and 7 bases at J, with 9 bases between. This CDR3 comprises 13 residues. Germline V lookup: CDR1 MNHEY, CDR2 SMNVEV (reference sequence). The chain's CDR3 is CASSQLKNSPLHF. In DNA, the CDR3 is TGTGCCAGCAGTCAACTAAAGAATTCACCCCTCCACTTT.

The rearrangement uses TRBV25-1 and TRBJ2-2, with 9 nucleotides matching TRBD1. The CDR3 spans 15 residues. The V segment lost 3 bases and the J segment 1 base; nucleotides outside the gene matches: 0. The germline V gene has CDR1 MGHDK and CDR2 SYGVNS. The CDR3 DNA reads as TGTGCCAGCAGTGAGGGACAGGGGAACACCGGGGAGCTGTTTTTT. Translated, it gives CASSEGQGNTGELFF.

The V and J genes are TRBV5-1 and TRBJ2-2; TRBD1 aligns across 9 bases. CDR3 length: 16 amino acids. V shed 4 bases and J 3 bases; nucleotides not matched to a gene: 7. Looked up from germline, CDR1 is SGHRS and CDR2 is YFSETQ. The CDR3 is CASSQGQGFDTGELFF. In DNA form, the CDR3 reads TGCGCCAGCAGCCAGGGACAGGGCTTCGACACCGGGGAGCTGTTTTTT.

J is TRBJ1-4 and V is TRBV3-1 (or the pseudogene TRBV3-2); TRBD1 might be the D (6 bases). CDR1 is LGHDT and CDR2 is YNNKEL in the germline V gene (reference sequence). V lost 0 bases and J 7 bases, leaving 18 bases between the germline ends. This CDR3 has 17 residues. CDR3 sequence reads: CASSQEAADSLGEKLFF. As DNA, the CDR3 is TGTGCCAGCAGCCAAGAAGCCGCGGACAGTCTGGGTGAAAAACTGTTTTTT.

The chain links TRBV4-1 to TRBJ1-1; maybe TRBD1 (5 bases). The CDR3 totals 17 residues. CDR1 and CDR2 (germline): MGHRA, YSYEKL. V shed 4 bases and J shed 1 base, with 19 bases lying between them. The chain's CDR3 is CASSPLLWGRENTEAFF. The CDR3, as DNA: TGCGCCAGCAGCCCTTTGCTTTGGGGGAGGGAGAACACTGAAGCTTTCTTT.

The rearrangement uses TRBV5-1 and TRBJ2-2; weak D call: TRBD2 (6 bases). CDR3 length: 17 amino acids. Trimming pared 5 bases from V and 7 bases from J, leaving 24 bases between. CDR1 and CDR2 (germline): SGHRS, YFSETQ. The CDR3 reads CASSILQTSLAGGELFF. The CDR3, as DNA: TGCGCCAGCAGTATTCTGCAGACTAGTTTAGCTGGCGGGGAGCTGTTTTTT.

Written as DNA, the CDR3 is TGTGCCAGCAGTCGGGACAGCCAAACTAGCACAGATACGCAGTATTTT. This sequence encodes CASSRDSQTSTDTQYF. The chain uses TRBV7-6 and TRBJ2-3, with 7 bases lining up with TRBD1. CDR1 and CDR2 (germline): SGHVS, FNYEAQ. The CDR3 runs 16 residues. Unmatched junction bases numbered 9, after V lost 6 bases and J lost 0 bases. The variable domain in full, with the rest retrieved from reference TRBV7-6 and TRBJ2-3, is GAGVSQSPRYKVTKRGQDVALRCDPISGHVSLYWYRQALGQGPEFLTYFNYEAQQDKSGLPNDRFSAERPEGSISTLTIQRTEQRDSAMYRCASSRDSQTSTDTQYFGPGTRLTVL.

V gene TRBV11-2 combines with J gene TRBJ2-3; 8 bases are a match to TRBD1. The junction had 12 bases not matched to a gene; V was cut back by 8 bases and J by 2 bases. CDR3 length equals 16 residues. The germline V gene encodes CDR1 SGHAT and CDR2 FQNNGV. CDR3: CASAPGQGAFTDTQYF. The CDR3 bases are TGTGCCAGCGCTCCAGGGCAGGGGGCCTTCACAGATACGCAGTATTTT. The full variable domain, in which reference TRBV11-2 and TRBJ2-3 provide the parts outside the CDR3, is EAGVAQSPRYKIIEKRQSVAFWCNPISGHATLYWYQQILGQGPKLLIQFQNNGVVDDSQLPKDRFSAERLKGVDSTLKIQPAKLEDSAVYLCASAPGQGAFTDTQYFGPGTRLTVL.

The rearrangement uses TRBV3-1 (or the pseudogene TRBV3-2) and TRBJ1-2, with a weak D call TRBD1 (5 bases). The ends were cut back, 0 bases at V and 4 bases at J, with 12 bases in the middle. The CDR3 has 15 amino acids. The germline gives CDR1 LGHDT, CDR2 YNNKEL (reference sequence). The CDR3 sequence is CASSQEPGGVYGYTF. The CDR3 nucleotides read TGTGCCAGCAGCCAAGAGCCAGGAGGGGTCTATGGCTACACCTTC.

This clone was picked up one time. This sequence joins TRBV5-4 and TRBJ2-3; TRBD2 aligns across 11 bases. The CDR3 consists of 15 residues. Germline assignment: CDR1 SGHNT and CDR2 YYREEE (reference sequence). The V gene end was trimmed by 3 bases and the J gene end by 7 bases; junction bases not matched to a gene: 7. The CDR3 DNA reads TGTGCCAGCAGCTCCCCGACTAGCGGGAAAAATACGCAGTATTTT. This gives the protein CASSSPTSGKNTQYF.

The J gene is TRBJ2-7, the V gene TRBV11-2, with 9 bases lining up with TRBD1. CDR1 is SGHAT and CDR2 is FQNNGV in the germline V gene. V gave up 5 bases and J gave up 0 bases; unmatched junction bases: 17. The CDR3 contains 19 residues. The CDR3 reads CASSPQSGDRVPLSYEQYF. For the CDR3, the DNA is TGTGCCAGCAGCCCACAATCCGGGGACAGGGTGCCGCTCTCCTACGAGCAGTACTTC.

J is TRBJ1-5 and V is TRBV5-5; D is unresolved. CDR1 is SGHKS, CDR2 YYEKEE, per germline (reference sequence). The CDR3 is 14 amino acids. Trimming shortened V by 4 bases and J by 4 bases, and 12 bases separated the two germline ends. CDR3 sequence reads: CASSTRYANQPQHF. The CDR3 DNA follows: TGTGCCAGCAGCACCCGGTATGCGAATCAGCCCCAGCATTTT.

The gene calls are TRBV4-1 and TRBJ2-7; D possibly corresponds to TRBD1 (6 bases). The CDR3 sequence is 15 residues long. V was clipped by 6 bases and J by 2 bases, with 17 bases between them. The germline V gene has CDR1 MGHRA and CDR2 YSYEKL. Here the CDR3 reads CASSYRWGTTYEQYF. CDR3 in DNA: TGCGCCAGCAGTTATCGCTGGGGGACAACCTACGAGCAGTACTTC.

At least ten counts were recorded for this clone. This chain joins TRBV21-1 and TRBJ1-2; the table's D call, TRBD1, has no DNA check behind it. TRBV21-1 has pseudogene status. The length of the CDR3 is 15 residues. The DNA of the CDR3 is TGTGCCAGCAGCTACGACAGGGGGCATTTTATTGGCTACACCTTC. Residues: CASSYDRGHFIGYTF.

This chain connects TRBV28 to TRBJ1-2; maybe TRBD1 (5 bases). V gave up 2 bases and J gave up 6 bases, with 13 bases separating them. The CDR3 is made up of 14 amino acids. CDR1 and CDR2 (germline): MDHEN, SYDVKM. The CDR3 loop reads CASSLGGGGNGYTF. The CDR3 coding sequence is TGTGCCAGCAGTTTAGGGGGGGGTGGTAATGGCTACACCTTC.